A single sample gave rise to the 9 T cell receptor beta chains below, sequenced in a study of T-cell reconstitution after alpha-beta-depleted transplantation in children. For TCRbeta, the library was prepared with unique molecular identifiers. Each CDR3 protein is one row after TCRdb ran MiXCR on the PCR reads. The sample yields approximately 210,000 distinct CDR3 sequences, about 14% seen once. The specimen comprised PBMCs from the stem cell graft donor, sampled from the stem cell graft. The receptor set was obtained from a human donor who donated a stem cell graft to a child with acute lymphoblastic leukemia.

This chain joins TRBV12-3 or TRBV12-4 and TRBJ2-1, with D hard to call. The CDR3 length is 14 residues. Trimming took off 2 bases at V and 5 bases at J, with 10 bases between the two ends. The CDR3 reads CASSLQQVDNEQFF. The DNA of the CDR3 is TGTGCCAGCAGTTTACAACAAGTAGACAATGAGCAGTTCTTC.

The gene calls are TRBV7-7 and TRBJ2-1; 10 bases are shared with TRBD2. Germline loops: CDR1 SSHAT, CDR2 FNYEAQ (reference sequence). Trimming at V came to 5 bases and at J to 5 bases, leaving 9 bases not matched to a gene. The CDR3 sequence is 16 residues long. In DNA form, the CDR3 reads TGTGCCAGCAGCGTAGACGGACTAGCGGCTCACAATGAGCAGTTCTTC. Protein sequence: CASSVDGLAAHNEQFF.

There are a few counts of this clonotype. The chain uses TRBV20-1 and TRBJ1-1, with D maybe TRBD1 (5 bases). The V gene's germline CDR1 is DFQATT and CDR2 SNEGSKA (reference sequence). V dropped 2 bases and J dropped 4 bases, with 14 bases sitting between them. This CDR3 has 14 residues. CDR3 sequence reads: CSARSGHGGTEAFF. In nucleotides, the CDR3 is TGCAGTGCTAGAAGCGGGCATGGGGGCACTGAAGCTTTCTTT.

This chain connects TRBV6-5 to TRBJ2-5, with D perhaps TRBD1 or TRBD2 (5 bases each). Germline values: CDR1 MNHEY, CDR2 SVGAGI. This CDR3 has 14 amino acids. Trimming left V 5 bases short and J 5 bases short, with 15 bases between. The CDR3 reads CASSNPEGRETQYF. CDR3 bases: TGTGCCAGCAGTAACCCCGAGGGGCGGGAGACCCAGTACTTC.

This clonotype was counted many times. The gene calls are TRBV7-9 and TRBJ2-1; D might be TRBD1 (6 bases). V was pared by 5 bases and J by 9 bases, with 17 bases between. CDR1 and CDR2 from the germline V gene are SEHNR and FQNEAQ (reference sequence). The CDR3 sequence is 14 residues long. The CDR3 DNA reads as TGTGCCAGCAGCAGAGGAACCCTGGGGGCTGAGCAGTTCTTC. Translated, it gives CASSRGTLGAEQFF.

About this clonotype: This clone may be a read error of a much larger clone one base away. This chain links TRBV7-6 with TRBJ2-7, with a tentative D call TRBD2 (5 bases). The V gene's germline CDR1 is SGHVS and CDR2 FNYEAQ. V lost 4 bases and J 8 bases, leaving 15 bases between the germline ends. The CDR3 totals 13 residues. The CDR3 nucleotides read TGTGCCAGCAGCTCAAGAGGGCTTGGCAAGCAGTACTTC. It encodes CASSSRGLGKQYF.

Ten or more counts support this clonotype. This sequence joins TRBV25-1 and TRBJ1-4; D remains ambiguous. The V gene lost 4 bases and the J gene lost 1 base, with 25 bases spanning the gap. Germline V gene lookup returns CDR1 MGHDK and CDR2 SYGVNS. This CDR3 is built from 20 residues. The CDR3: CASSASSLQSPLGTNEKLFF. CDR3 sequence (DNA): TGTGCCAGCAGTGCCAGTTCCTTACAGTCCCCATTAGGAACTAATGAAAAACTGTTTTTT.

This sequence joins TRBV20-1 and TRBJ2-1; 7 bases are a match to TRBD2. Germline V gene sequence: CDR1 DFQATT, CDR2 SNEGSKA (reference sequence). The CDR3 is made up of 20 amino acids. Trimming took 0 bases from V and 5 from J; bases not matched to a gene: 22. The CDR3: CSARDIQLETAGPSHNEQFF. The CDR3 bases are TGCAGTGCTAGAGACATACAACTCGAGACAGCGGGACCTTCCCACAATGAGCAGTTCTTC.

This clonotype occurred many times. V usage is TRBV18 and J usage is TRBJ2-2; D not certain. V shed 3 bases and J shed 6 bases, with 5 bases lying between them. Germline CDR1 KGHSH, CDR2 LQKENI. The length of the CDR3 is 12 residues. For the CDR3, the DNA is TGTGCCAGCTCACCGAGCTCCGGGGAGCTGTTTTTT. Translating it yields CASSPSSGELFF.